The 6 T cell receptor beta chains listed next were all sequenced from one sample in a study of long-term antiretroviral therapy in people with HIV. Version v3.0 of the immunoSEQ assay ran at survey level. The method was immunoSEQ multiplex PCR; TCRdb's version includes in-frame clones alone and lacks a portion of them. The repertoire holds around 16,000 clones, with around 73% as singletons. This specimen was unsorted PBMCs, taken 3.2 to 3.4 years after starting antiretroviral therapy. The receptors were gathered from a woman between 40 and 55 years old with HIV.

In its sample, this clone was seen once. The rearrangement uses TRBV5-1 and TRBJ2-7, with 10 bases aligning to TRBD2. The CDR3 loop spans 15 amino acids. The V segment lost 0 bases and the J segment 4 bases; nucleotides outside the gene matches: 4. Germline V gene lookup returns CDR1 SGHRS and CDR2 YFSETQ. The CDR3 region has the DNA TGCGCCAGCAGCTTGGGGCTAGCGGGGGCTTACGAGCAGTACTTC. Protein product: CASSLGLAGAYEQYF.

J is TRBJ2-5 and V is TRBV5-1, with D maybe TRBD1 (5 bases). Germline-derived CDR1 and CDR2 are SGHRS and YFSETQ. The CDR3 consists of 13 residues. The V end lost 5 bases, the J end lost 1 base, and 9 bases lay between the germline ends. The CDR3 DNA sequence: TGCGCCAGCAGATCAGGGTTCCAAGAGACCCAGTACTTC. Amino acid sequence: CASRSGFQETQYF.

The V call is TRBV5-6, the J call TRBJ2-1; D not certain. Germline V gene sequence: CDR1 SGHDT, CDR2 YYEEEE. The CDR3 contains 15 residues. V was trimmed by 0 bases and J by 6 bases, leaving 13 bases between them. Here the CDR3 DNA reads TGTGCCAGCAGCTTGGTGTCTAGTCTTCTCAATGAGCAGTTCTTC. It yields the protein CASSLVSSLLNEQFF.

This chain connects TRBV5-6 to TRBJ2-7, with TRBD1 matching 9 bases. This CDR3 region has 14 residues. V shed 4 bases, J shed 2 bases, and the junction held 4 bases outside the gene matches. Germline V lookup: CDR1 SGHDT, CDR2 YYEEEE. CDR3 DNA: TGTGCCAGCAGCATAGGACAGGGGACCTACGAGCAGTACTTC. The encoded protein is CASSIGQGTYEQYF.

This chain joins TRBV14 and TRBJ2-5; the D call may be TRBD1 or TRBD2 (5 bases each). CDR3 length equals 15 residues. Germline V gene sequence: CDR1 SGHDN, CDR2 FVKESK. Trimming stripped 0 bases from V and 7 bases from J, with 15 bases between. CDR3 amino acids: CASSQEGTPRGTQYF. The DNA of the CDR3 is TGTGCCAGCAGCCAAGAGGGGACGCCCCGTGGGACCCAGTACTTC.

This clone was observed a few times. V usage is TRBV9 and J usage is TRBJ2-5, with D unclear. V lost 0 bases and J lost 1, with 13 bases in between. Germline V gene data show CDR1 as SGDLS and CDR2 as YYNGEE. This CDR3 region has 16 residues. CDR3 sequence: CASSVGSAVGQETQYF. Written as DNA, the CDR3 is TGTGCCAGCAGCGTAGGGAGTGCCGTAGGCCAAGAGACCCAGTACTTC.